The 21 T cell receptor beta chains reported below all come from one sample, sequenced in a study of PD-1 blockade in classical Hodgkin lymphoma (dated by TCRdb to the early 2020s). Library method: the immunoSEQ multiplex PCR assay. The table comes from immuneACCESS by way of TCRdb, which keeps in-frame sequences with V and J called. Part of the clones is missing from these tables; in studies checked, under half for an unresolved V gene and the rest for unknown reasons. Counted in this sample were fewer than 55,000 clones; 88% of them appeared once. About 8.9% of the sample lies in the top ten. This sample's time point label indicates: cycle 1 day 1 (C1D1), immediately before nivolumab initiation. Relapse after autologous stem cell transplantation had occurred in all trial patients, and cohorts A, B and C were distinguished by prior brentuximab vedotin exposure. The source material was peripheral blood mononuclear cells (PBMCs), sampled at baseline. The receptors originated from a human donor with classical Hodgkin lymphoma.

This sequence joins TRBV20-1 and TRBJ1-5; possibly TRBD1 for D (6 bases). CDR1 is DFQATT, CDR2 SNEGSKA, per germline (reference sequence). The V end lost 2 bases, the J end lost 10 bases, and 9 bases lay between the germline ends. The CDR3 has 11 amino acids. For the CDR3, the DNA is TGCAGTGCTAGACCGACAGGACCCCAGCATTTT. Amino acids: CSARPTGPQHF.

The chain's CDR3 is CASSETGDTYEQYF. The CDR3 bases are TGTGCCAGCAGTGAGACAGGGGATACCTACGAGCAGTACTTC. V usage is TRBV28 and J usage is TRBJ2-7, with TRBD1 matching over 8 bases. This CDR3 contains 14 residues. With 5 bases clipped from V and 2 bases from J, the junction kept 5 bases outside the gene matches. Germline assignment: CDR1 MDHEN and CDR2 SYDVKM. Looking up the rest from reference TRBV28 and TRBJ2-7 gives the full variable domain: DVKVTQSSRYLVKRTGEKVFLECVQDMDHENMFWYRQDPGLGLRLIYFSYDVKMKEKGDIPEGYSVSREKKERFSLILESASTNQTSMYLCASSETGDTYEQYFGPGTRLTVT.

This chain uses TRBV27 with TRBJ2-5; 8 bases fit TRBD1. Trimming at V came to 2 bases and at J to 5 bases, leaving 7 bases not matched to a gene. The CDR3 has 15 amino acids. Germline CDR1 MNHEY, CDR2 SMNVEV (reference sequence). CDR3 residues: CASSLSPGGRETQYF. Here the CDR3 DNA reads TGTGCCAGCAGTTTAAGTCCAGGGGGCCGGGAGACCCAGTACTTC.

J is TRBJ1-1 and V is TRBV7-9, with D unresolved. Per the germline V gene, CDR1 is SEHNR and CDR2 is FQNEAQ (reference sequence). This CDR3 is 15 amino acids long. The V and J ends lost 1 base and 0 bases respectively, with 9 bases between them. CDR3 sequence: CASSLGLQMNTEAFF. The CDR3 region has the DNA TGTGCCAGCAGCTTAGGGCTACAGATGAACACTGAAGCTTTCTTT. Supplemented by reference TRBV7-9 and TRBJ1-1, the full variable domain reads DTGVSQNPRHKITKRGQNVTFRCDPISEHNRLYWYRQTLGQGPEFLTYFQNEAQLEKSRLLSDRFSAERPKGSFSTLEIQRTEQGDSAMYLCASSLGLQMNTEAFFGQGTRLTVV.

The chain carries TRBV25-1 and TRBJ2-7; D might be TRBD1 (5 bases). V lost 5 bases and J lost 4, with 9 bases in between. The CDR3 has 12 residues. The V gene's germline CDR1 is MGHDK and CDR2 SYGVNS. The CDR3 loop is CASSFQGYEQYF. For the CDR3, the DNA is TGTGCCAGCAGTTTTCAGGGTTACGAGCAGTACTTC.

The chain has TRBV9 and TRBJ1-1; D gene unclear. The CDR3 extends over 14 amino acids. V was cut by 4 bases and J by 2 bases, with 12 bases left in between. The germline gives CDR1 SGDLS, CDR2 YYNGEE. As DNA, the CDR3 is TGTGCCAGCAGCCGGGAACCTCAAAACACTGAAGCTTTCTTT. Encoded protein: CASSREPQNTEAFF.

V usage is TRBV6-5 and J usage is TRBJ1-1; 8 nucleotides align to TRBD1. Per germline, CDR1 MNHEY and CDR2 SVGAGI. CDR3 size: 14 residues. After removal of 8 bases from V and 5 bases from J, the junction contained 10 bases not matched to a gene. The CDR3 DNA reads TGTGCCAGCGCGAACAGGGGGAGAGGAACTGAAGCTTTCTTT. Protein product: CASANRGRGTEAFF.

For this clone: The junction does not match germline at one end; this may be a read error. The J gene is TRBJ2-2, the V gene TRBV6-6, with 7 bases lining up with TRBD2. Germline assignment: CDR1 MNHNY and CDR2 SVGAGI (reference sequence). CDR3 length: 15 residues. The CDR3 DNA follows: TGTGCCAGCAGTTACCTGGGGGGGAACGCCGGGGAGCTGTTTTTT. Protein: CASSYLGGNAGELFF.

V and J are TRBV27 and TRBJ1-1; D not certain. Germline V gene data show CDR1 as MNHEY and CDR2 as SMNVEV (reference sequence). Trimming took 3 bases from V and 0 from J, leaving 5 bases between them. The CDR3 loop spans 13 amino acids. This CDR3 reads CASSFTVNTEAFF. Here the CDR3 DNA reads TGTGCCAGCAGTTTCACAGTGAACACTGAAGCTTTCTTT.

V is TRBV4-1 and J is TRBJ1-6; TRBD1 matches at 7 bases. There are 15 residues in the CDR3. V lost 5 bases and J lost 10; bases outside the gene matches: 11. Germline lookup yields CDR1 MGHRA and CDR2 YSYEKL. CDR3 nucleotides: TGCGCCAGCAGCTCCTACAGGGGAGAGTTCTCACCCCTCCACTTT. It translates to CASSSYRGEFSPLHF.

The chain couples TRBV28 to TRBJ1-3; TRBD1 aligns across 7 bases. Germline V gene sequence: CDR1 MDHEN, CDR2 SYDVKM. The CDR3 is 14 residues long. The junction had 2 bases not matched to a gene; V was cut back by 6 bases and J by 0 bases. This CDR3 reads CASSRDSSGNTIYF. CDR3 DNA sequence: TGTGCCAGCAGCCGGGACAGCTCTGGAAACACCATATATTTT.

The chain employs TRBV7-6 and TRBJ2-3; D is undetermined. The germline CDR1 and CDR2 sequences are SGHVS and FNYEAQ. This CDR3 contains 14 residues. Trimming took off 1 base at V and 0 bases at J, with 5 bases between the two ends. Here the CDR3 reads CASSLDVSTDTQYF. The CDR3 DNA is TGTGCCAGCAGCTTAGATGTTAGCACAGATACGCAGTATTTT.

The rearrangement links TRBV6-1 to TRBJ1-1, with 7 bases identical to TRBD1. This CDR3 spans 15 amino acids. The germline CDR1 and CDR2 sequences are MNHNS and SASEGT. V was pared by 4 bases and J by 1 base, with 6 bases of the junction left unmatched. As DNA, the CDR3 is TGTGCCAGCAGTGCAGGGGGGTCGAGGAACACTGAAGCTTTCTTT. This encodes CASSAGGSRNTEAFF.

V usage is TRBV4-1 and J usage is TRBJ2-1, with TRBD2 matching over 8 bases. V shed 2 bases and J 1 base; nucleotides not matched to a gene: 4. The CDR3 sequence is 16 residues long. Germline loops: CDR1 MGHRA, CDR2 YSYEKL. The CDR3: CASSQLGLASYNEQFF. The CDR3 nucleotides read TGCGCCAGCAGCCAACTAGGACTAGCTTCCTACAATGAGCAGTTCTTC.

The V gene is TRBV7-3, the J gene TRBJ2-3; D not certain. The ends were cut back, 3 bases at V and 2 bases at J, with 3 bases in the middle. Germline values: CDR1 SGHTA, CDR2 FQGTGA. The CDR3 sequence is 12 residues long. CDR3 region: CASSFDTDTQYF. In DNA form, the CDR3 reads TGTGCCAGCAGCTTCGACACAGATACGCAGTATTTT.

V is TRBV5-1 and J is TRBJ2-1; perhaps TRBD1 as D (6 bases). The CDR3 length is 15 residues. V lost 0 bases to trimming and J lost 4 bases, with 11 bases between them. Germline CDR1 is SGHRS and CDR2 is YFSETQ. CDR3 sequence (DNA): TGCGCCAGCAGCTTGGGGCAGGGGCTGTACAATGAGCAGTTCTTC. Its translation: CASSLGQGLYNEQFF.

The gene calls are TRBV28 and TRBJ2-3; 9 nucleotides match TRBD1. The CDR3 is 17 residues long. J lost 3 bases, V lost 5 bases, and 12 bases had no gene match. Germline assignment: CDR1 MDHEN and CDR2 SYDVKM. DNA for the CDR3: TGTGCCAGCAGTATGGCGGGCATTGGACAGGGGACAGATACGCAGTATTTT. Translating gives CASSMAGIGQGTDTQYF.

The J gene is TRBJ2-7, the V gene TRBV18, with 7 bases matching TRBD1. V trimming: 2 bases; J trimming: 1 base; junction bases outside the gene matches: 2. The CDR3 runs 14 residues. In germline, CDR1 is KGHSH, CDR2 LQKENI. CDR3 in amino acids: CASSPATGSYEQYF. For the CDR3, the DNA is TGTGCCAGCTCACCAGCGACAGGGTCCTACGAGCAGTACTTC.

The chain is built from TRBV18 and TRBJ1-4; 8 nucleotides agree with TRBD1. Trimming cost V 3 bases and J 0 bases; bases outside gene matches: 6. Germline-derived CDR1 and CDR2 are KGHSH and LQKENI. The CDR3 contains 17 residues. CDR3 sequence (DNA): TGTGCCAGCTCACCCCGACAGGGGAGGTCAACTAATGAAAAACTGTTTTTT. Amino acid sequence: CASSPRQGRSTNEKLFF.

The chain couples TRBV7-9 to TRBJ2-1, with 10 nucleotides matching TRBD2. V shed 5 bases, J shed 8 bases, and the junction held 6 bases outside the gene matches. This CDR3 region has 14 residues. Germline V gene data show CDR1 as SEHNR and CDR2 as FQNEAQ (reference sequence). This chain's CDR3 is CASSPRLAGHEQFF. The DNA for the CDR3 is TGTGCCAGCAGCCCGCGACTAGCGGGCCATGAGCAGTTCTTC.

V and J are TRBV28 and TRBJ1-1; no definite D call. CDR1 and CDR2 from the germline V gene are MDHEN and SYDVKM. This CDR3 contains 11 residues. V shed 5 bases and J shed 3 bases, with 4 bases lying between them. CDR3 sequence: CASSLYTEAFF. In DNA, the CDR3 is TGTGCCAGCAGTCTGTACACTGAAGCTTTCTTT.